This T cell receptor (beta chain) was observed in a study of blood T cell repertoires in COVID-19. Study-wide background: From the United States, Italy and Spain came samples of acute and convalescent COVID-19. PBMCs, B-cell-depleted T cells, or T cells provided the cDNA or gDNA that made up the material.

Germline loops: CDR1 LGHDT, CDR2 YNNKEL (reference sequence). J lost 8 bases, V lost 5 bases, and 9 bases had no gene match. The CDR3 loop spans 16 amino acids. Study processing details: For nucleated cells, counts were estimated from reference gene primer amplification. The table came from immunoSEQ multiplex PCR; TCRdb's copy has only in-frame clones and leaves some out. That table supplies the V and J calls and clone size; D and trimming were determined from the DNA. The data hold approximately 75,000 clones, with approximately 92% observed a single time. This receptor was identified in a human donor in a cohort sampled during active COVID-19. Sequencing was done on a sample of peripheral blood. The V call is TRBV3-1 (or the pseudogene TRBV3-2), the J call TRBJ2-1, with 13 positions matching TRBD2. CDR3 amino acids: CASSFILAGGPDEQFF. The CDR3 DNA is TGTGCCAGCAGCTTTATACTAGCGGGGGGGCCGGATGAGCAGTTCTTC.